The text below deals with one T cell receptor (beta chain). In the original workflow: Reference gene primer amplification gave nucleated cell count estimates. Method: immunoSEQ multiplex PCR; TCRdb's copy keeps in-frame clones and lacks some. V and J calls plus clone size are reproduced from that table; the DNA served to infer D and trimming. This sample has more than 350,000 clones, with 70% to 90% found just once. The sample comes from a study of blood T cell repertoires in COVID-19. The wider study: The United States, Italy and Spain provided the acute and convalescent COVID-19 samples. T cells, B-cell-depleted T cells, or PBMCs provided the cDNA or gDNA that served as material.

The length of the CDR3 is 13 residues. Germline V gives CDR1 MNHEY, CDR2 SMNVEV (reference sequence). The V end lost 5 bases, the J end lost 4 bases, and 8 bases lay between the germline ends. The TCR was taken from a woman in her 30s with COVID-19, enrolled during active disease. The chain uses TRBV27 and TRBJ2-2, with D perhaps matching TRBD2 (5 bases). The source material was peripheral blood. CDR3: CASSPAGTGELFF. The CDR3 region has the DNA TGTGCCAGCAGTCCGGCGGGCACCGGGGAGCTGTTTTTT.